The next 23 T cell receptor beta chains were all read from a single sample in a study of blood T cell repertoires in COVID-19. Clones were read by immunoSEQ multiplex PCR, and TCRdb kept only the in-frame ones, dropping some. Found here are some 200,000 clones, roughly 80% of them singletons; the top ten hold 18%. The material sequenced was peripheral blood. All receptors come from a woman aged 80 or older with active or convalescent COVID-19.

The DNA for the CDR3 is TGTGCCAGCACCCTCAAGCCCCCCGGGGAAGGAAACACCATATATTTT. Translation gives CASTLKPPGEGNTIYF. The rearrangement links TRBV7-6 to TRBJ1-3; the D is unclear. Germline V gives CDR1 SGHVS, CDR2 FNYEAQ. The CDR3 loop spans 16 amino acids. Trimming pared 7 bases from V and 4 bases from J, leaving 20 bases between.

This clone was seen a single time. J is TRBJ2-7 and V is TRBV7-2; 13 nucleotides align to TRBD2. Germline V gives CDR1 SGHTA, CDR2 FQGNSA. With V trimmed by 5 bases and J by 5 bases, 9 bases remained unmatched. The CDR3 runs to 16 residues. Here the CDR3 reads CASSPKRTSGGDEQYF. The DNA of the CDR3 is TGTGCCAGCAGCCCAAAGAGGACTAGCGGGGGCGACGAGCAGTACTTC.

The gene calls are TRBV6-5 and TRBJ1-2; 8 bases agree with TRBD1. From germline, CDR1 is MNHEY and CDR2 SVGAGI. The CDR3 is made up of 13 amino acids. With 7 bases clipped from V and 8 bases from J, the junction kept 9 bases outside the gene matches. The CDR3 DNA follows: TGTGCCAGCACCCCAGACAGGGGAGGAGGCTACACCTTC. Translation: CASTPDRGGGYTF.

Remarks on this clone: This sample also contains other DNA sequences that code for the same CDR3. V and J are TRBV5-1 and TRBJ2-5; 12 positions match TRBD2. Per the germline V gene, CDR1 is SGHRS and CDR2 is YFSETQ. The CDR3 consists of 15 residues. Germline trimming cut 4 bases from V and 5 bases from J; bases unmatched to any gene: 6. CDR3 residues: CASSLGLAGGETQYF. The CDR3 nucleotides are TGCGCCAGCAGCCTCGGGCTAGCGGGAGGGGAGACCCAGTACTTC.

V usage is TRBV5-1 and J usage is TRBJ2-7; a possible D gene is TRBD1 (5 bases). The CDR3 sequence is 15 residues long. V lost 4 bases and J 1 base, leaving 15 bases between the germline ends. Germline V gives CDR1 SGHRS, CDR2 YFSETQ. The CDR3 is CASSPTAGGSYEQYF. Here the CDR3 DNA reads TGCGCCAGCAGCCCGACAGCAGGCGGATCCTACGAGCAGTACTTC.

The chain links TRBV5-4 to TRBJ2-1; a possible D gene is TRBD2 (6 bases). Germline V gene lookup returns CDR1 SGHNT and CDR2 YYREEE (reference sequence). The CDR3 spans 16 residues. V was cut by 0 bases and J by 5 bases, with 15 bases left in between. The CDR3: CASSLGIAAMDNEQFF. CDR3 DNA: TGTGCCAGCAGCTTGGGCATAGCGGCAATGGACAATGAGCAGTTCTTC.

The V gene is TRBV5-4, the J gene TRBJ2-1, with 11 bases aligning to TRBD2. The CDR3 is 16 amino acids. Germline V gene lookup returns CDR1 SGHNT and CDR2 YYREEE (reference sequence). Germline trimming cut 1 base from V and 5 bases from J; bases unmatched to any gene: 5. In DNA, the CDR3 is TGTGCCAGCAGCTTGTCACTAGCGGGGGCTCACAATGAGCAGTTCTTC. Translation: CASSLSLAGAHNEQFF.

This clone showed up just once. Other nucleotide sequences from this sample produce the same CDR3. This sequence joins TRBV30 and TRBJ2-1; TRBD2 matches at 10 bases. CDR1 GTSNPN and CDR2 SVGIG come from the germline V gene (reference sequence). Unmatched junction bases numbered 2, after V lost 2 bases and J lost 4 bases. CDR3 length: 14 amino acids. In nucleotides, the CDR3 is TGTGCCTGGAGTCGGACTAGCGGATACAATGAGCAGTTCTTC. Amino acid sequence: CAWSRTSGYNEQFF.

This chain joins TRBV10-3 and TRBJ2-2; perhaps TRBD2 as D (5 bases). Germline CDR1 ENHRY, CDR2 SYGVKD. The V end lost 10 bases, the J end lost 3 bases, and 15 bases lay between the germline ends. The CDR3 consists of 14 residues. This chain's CDR3 is CATSYSRDTGELFF. The CDR3 DNA reads as TGTGCCACCTCTTACTCGCGGGACACCGGGGAGCTGTTTTTT.

The genes are TRBV7-9 and TRBJ1-2, with D possibly being TRBD1 (6 bases). Germline-derived CDR1 and CDR2 are SEHNR and FQNEAQ (reference sequence). This CDR3 has 13 amino acids. V lost 6 bases to trimming and J lost 5 bases, with 13 bases between them. In DNA form, the CDR3 reads TGTGCCAGCAGGGTGGGACAAGGATATGGCTACACCTTC. Translating gives CASRVGQGYGYTF.

The genes are TRBV2 and TRBJ2-7; a weak D match, TRBD1 (5 bases). CDR1 and CDR2 from the germline V gene are SNHLY and FYNNEI. Trimming cost V 6 bases and J 5 bases, with 14 bases left between them. This CDR3 has 13 amino acids. The CDR3 loop reads CASSAPRADEQYF. As DNA, the CDR3 is TGTGCCAGCAGCGCGCCCAGGGCAGACGAGCAGTACTTC.

V gene TRBV30 combines with J gene TRBJ1-2, with 8 nucleotides matching TRBD1. This CDR3 is built from 13 residues. Unmatched junction bases numbered 9, after V lost 7 bases and J lost 5 bases. The germline V gene has CDR1 GTSNPN and CDR2 SVGIG (reference sequence). CDR3 amino acids: CAYRQGPVYGYTF. The CDR3 DNA reads TGTGCCTACCGACAGGGGCCAGTTTATGGCTACACCTTC.

The rearrangement uses TRBV29-1 and TRBJ2-1; weak D call: TRBD1 (6 bases). The germline CDR1 and CDR2 sequences are SQVTM and ANQGSEA. Trimming cost V 1 base and J 9 bases, with 16 bases left between them. This CDR3 contains 14 residues. Here the CDR3 DNA reads TGCAGCGTTGAAGGACAGGTAGCGCGATTTGAGCAGTTCTTC. Amino acid sequence: CSVEGQVARFEQFF.

The chain uses TRBV3-1 (or the pseudogene TRBV3-2) and TRBJ1-2; TRBD1 aligns across 12 bases. The CDR3 runs to 16 residues. The germline CDR1 and CDR2 sequences are LGHDT and YNNKEL (reference sequence). J was trimmed by 5 bases and V by 6 bases; bases with no gene match: 10. The CDR3 spells CASRDLRDRGHYGYTF. The CDR3 bases are TGTGCCAGCAGGGACCTCCGGGACAGGGGGCATTATGGCTACACCTTC.

This clone was seen more than once but under ten times. This chain joins TRBV28 and TRBJ1-2; 9 bases are a match to TRBD1. Trimming cost V 5 bases and J 4 bases; bases outside gene matches: 11. Germline loops: CDR1 MDHEN, CDR2 SYDVKM. The CDR3 sequence is 16 residues long. The CDR3 nucleotides are TGTGCCAGCAGTCGCCCCGGGACAGGGTTCTTCTATGGCTACACCTTC. It translates to CASSRPGTGFFYGYTF.

V usage is TRBV27 and J usage is TRBJ1-4; D possibly corresponds to TRBD1 (5 bases). Trimming shortened V by 4 bases and J by 8 bases, and 17 bases separated the two germline ends. The CDR3 runs to 15 residues. Germline V gene sequence: CDR1 MNHEY, CDR2 SMNVEV (reference sequence). In DNA, the CDR3 is TGTGCCAGCAGTTCGACGACGCGGACAAGCGAAAAACTGTTTTTT. Translating it yields CASSSTTRTSEKLFF.

This clone was detected once. The V gene is TRBV7-2, the J gene TRBJ2-7, with 8 nucleotides matching TRBD2. Trimming at V came to 5 bases and at J to 5 bases, leaving 11 bases not matched to a gene. Germline CDR1 and CDR2: SGHTA and FQGNSA. The CDR3 has 15 residues. The CDR3 nucleotides are TGTGCCAGCAGCCCCGGGGGGGGGCCCGGGAACGAGCAGTACTTC. As protein: CASSPGGGPGNEQYF. Using reference TRBV7-2 and TRBJ2-7 for the parts outside the CDR3, the full variable domain is GAGVSQSPSNKVTEKGKDVELRCDPISGHTALYWYRQSLGQGLEFLIYFQGNSAPDKSGLPSDRFSAERTGGSVSTLTIQRTQQEDSAVYLCASSPGGGPGNEQYFGPGTRLTVT.

This sequence joins TRBV6-5 and TRBJ2-1; D gene ambiguous. The V and J ends lost 5 bases and 10 bases respectively, with 12 bases between them. Germline loops: CDR1 MNHEY, CDR2 SVGAGI. The CDR3 consists of 12 residues. The chain's CDR3 is CASSHARWEQFF. CDR3 coding DNA: TGTGCCAGCAGTCATGCCAGATGGGAGCAGTTCTTC.

V usage is TRBV18 and J usage is TRBJ1-4, with unresolved D. Germline values: CDR1 KGHSH, CDR2 LQKENI. Trimming pared 8 bases from V and 1 base from J, leaving 17 bases between. CDR3 length: 16 residues. The CDR3, as DNA: TGTGCCAGCGCCGCGGAGGAATTCGAAACTAATGAAAAACTGTTTTTT. Residues: CASAAEEFETNEKLFF. Combining the CDR3 with reference TRBV18 and TRBJ1-4 gives the whole variable domain NAGVMQNPRHLVRRRGQEARLRCSPMKGHSHVYWYRQLPEEGLKFMVYLQKENIIDESGMPKERFSAEFPKEGPSILRIQQVVRGDSAAYFCASAAEEFETNEKLFFGSGTQLSVL.

The V call is TRBV5-4, the J call TRBJ2-2; perhaps TRBD2 as D (6 bases). V was cut by 4 bases and J by 3 bases, with 13 bases left in between. The CDR3 runs to 15 residues. The germline gives CDR1 SGHNT, CDR2 YYREEE (reference sequence). The CDR3 DNA reads TGTGCCAGCAGCAAATCCGGGACTGACACCGGGGAGCTGTTTTTT. Translating gives CASSKSGTDTGELFF.

To note about this clone: A much larger clone sits a single nucleotide away, making a read error possible. This chain joins TRBV28 and TRBJ1-4, with unresolved D. With 3 bases removed from V and 8 bases from J, the gap between germline ends came to 4 bases. Looked up from germline, CDR1 is MDHEN and CDR2 is SYDVKM. This CDR3 comprises 11 residues. CDR3 residues: CASSFREKLFF. CDR3 DNA: TGTGCCAGCAGTTTCAGGGAAAAACTGTTTTTT.

The chain couples TRBV5-6 to TRBJ2-7; D perhaps matches TRBD2 (6 bases). Trimming took 2 bases from V and 1 from J, leaving 10 bases between them. Germline CDR1 SGHDT, CDR2 YYEEEE. The CDR3 runs to 14 residues. The CDR3 loop is CASSFLAKSYEQYF. The CDR3 bases are TGTGCCAGCAGCTTCCTAGCGAAATCCTACGAGCAGTACTTC. The whole variable domain, filled in from reference TRBV5-6 and TRBJ2-7, reads DAGVTQSPTHLIKTRGQQVTLRCSPKSGHDTVSWYQQALGQGPQFIFQYYEEEERQRGNFPDRFSGHQFPNYSSELNVNALLLGDSALYLCASSFLAKSYEQYFGPGTRLTVT.

The gene calls are TRBV19 and TRBJ1-5; possibly TRBD1 for D (5 bases). Germline CDR1 and CDR2: LNHDA and SQIVND (reference sequence). The CDR3 has 16 residues. Trimming shortened V by 5 bases and J by 6 bases, and 20 bases separated the two germline ends. The CDR3 loop is CASSPRTRQQIQPQHF. The CDR3 DNA reads TGTGCCAGTAGTCCTCGGACACGACAGCAAATTCAGCCCCAGCATTTT.